The TCR beta chain under discussion was sequenced for a study of CD8 T cells in acute hepatitis C reinfection. Study-level information: CD8+ T cells specific for HCV NS3-1073 were sequenced.

The sample's time point: naive CD8 control sorted from an acute-time-point sample. Every 3 months, donors from a Montreal cohort of people who inject drugs were followed. Some clones are missing from TCRdb's copy, which holds only in-frame ones; the method was immunoSEQ multiplex PCR. Of 30,000 to 40,000 clones in the sample, around nine tenths were seen once. The germline V gene encodes CDR1 SEHNR and CDR2 FQNEAQ (reference sequence). Trimming took 6 bases from V and 5 from J, leaving 7 bases between them. This CDR3 region has 11 residues. Study results and caveats: NS3-1073 specific repertoires were highly diverse across all groups.

This clone was counted a single time. What it binds is not known. The TCR sequence derives from a man aged 25-45 years with chronic hepatitis C. Material for sequencing was naive CD8+ T cells from PBMCs. The genes are TRBV7-9 and TRBJ2-5; D is uncertain. In DNA form, the CDR3 reads TGTGCCAGCAGGCATAGGGAGACCCAGTACTTC. This encodes CASRHRETQYF.